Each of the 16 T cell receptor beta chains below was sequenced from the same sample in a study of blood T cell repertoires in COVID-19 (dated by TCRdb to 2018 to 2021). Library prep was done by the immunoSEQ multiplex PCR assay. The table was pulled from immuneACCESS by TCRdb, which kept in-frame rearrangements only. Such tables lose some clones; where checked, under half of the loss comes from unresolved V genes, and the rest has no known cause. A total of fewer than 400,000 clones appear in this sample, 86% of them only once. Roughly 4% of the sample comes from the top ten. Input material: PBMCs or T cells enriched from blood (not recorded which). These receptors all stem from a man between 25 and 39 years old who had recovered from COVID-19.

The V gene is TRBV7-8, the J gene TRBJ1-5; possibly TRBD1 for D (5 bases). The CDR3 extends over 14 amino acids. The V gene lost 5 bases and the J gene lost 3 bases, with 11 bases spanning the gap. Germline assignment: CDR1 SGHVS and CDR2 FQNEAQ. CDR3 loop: CASSIQGYNQPQHF. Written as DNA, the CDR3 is TGTGCCAGCAGCATTCAGGGCTACAATCAGCCCCAGCATTTT.

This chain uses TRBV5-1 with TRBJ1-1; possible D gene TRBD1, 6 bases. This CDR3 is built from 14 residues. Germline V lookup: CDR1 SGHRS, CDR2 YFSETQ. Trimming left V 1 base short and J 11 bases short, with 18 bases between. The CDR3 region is CASSLSTGTDEAFF. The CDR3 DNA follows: TGCGCCAGCAGCTTGAGTACAGGGACGGATGAGGCTTTCTTT.

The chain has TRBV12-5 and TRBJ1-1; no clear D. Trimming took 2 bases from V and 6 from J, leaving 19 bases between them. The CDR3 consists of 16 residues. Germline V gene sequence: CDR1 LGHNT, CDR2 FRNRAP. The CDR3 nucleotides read TGTGCTAGTGGTTTGAAACTGGGTGCGGTCGAACCTGAAGCTTTCTTT. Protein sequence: CASGLKLGAVEPEAFF.

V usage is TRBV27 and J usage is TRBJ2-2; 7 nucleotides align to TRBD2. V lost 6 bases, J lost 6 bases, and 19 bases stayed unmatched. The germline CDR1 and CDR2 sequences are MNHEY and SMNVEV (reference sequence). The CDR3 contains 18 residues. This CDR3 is CASSSDPRRTRVAGELFF. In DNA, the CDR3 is TGTGCCAGCAGCTCCGATCCTCGCCGGACTAGGGTCGCCGGGGAGCTGTTTTTT.

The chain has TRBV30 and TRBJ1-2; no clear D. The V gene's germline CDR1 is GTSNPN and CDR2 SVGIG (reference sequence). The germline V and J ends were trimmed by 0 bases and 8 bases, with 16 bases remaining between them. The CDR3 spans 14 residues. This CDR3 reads CAWSVLWVPGGYTF. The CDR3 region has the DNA TGTGCCTGGAGTGTACTCTGGGTACCGGGAGGCTACACCTTC.

The CDR3 DNA is TGTGCCATCAGTGAGCCGGGACAGGGGTCCAACGAGCAGTACTTC. Its protein is CAISEPGQGSNEQYF. The V gene is TRBV10-3, the J gene TRBJ2-7, with 10 bases fitting TRBD1. CDR1 and CDR2 from the germline V gene are ENHRY and SYGVKD. The CDR3 is made up of 15 amino acids. V was pared by 2 bases and J by 5 bases, with 6 bases of the junction left unmatched.

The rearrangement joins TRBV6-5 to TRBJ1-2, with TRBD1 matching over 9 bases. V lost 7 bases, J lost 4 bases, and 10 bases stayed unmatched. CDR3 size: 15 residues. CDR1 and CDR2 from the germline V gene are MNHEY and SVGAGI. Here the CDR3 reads CASTPGQGVIYGYTF. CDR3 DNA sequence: TGTGCCAGCACCCCGGGACAGGGAGTAATCTATGGCTACACCTTC.

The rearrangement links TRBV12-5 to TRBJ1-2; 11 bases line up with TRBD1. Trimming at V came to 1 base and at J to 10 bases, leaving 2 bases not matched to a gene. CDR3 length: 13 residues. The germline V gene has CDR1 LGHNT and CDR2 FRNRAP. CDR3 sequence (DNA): TGTGCTAGTGGTTTGGCCGGACAGGGGGCCTACACCTTC. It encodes CASGLAGQGAYTF.

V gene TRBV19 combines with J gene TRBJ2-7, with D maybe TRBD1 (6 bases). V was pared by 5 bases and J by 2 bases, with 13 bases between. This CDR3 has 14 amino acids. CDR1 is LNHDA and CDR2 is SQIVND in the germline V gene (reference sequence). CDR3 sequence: CASSRVTGPYEQYF. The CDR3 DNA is TGTGCCAGTAGTCGCGTTACAGGGCCCTACGAGCAGTACTTC.

The CDR3 DNA follows: TGCGCCAGCAGTGAGTACAGGAGTTCTAGCGGGAGTACAGATACGCAGTATTTT. Its protein is CASSEYRSSSGSTDTQYF. The chain recombines TRBV10-1 with TRBJ2-3; the match to TRBD2 covers 10 bases. The CDR3 runs to 18 residues. CDR1 and CDR2 (germline): WNHNN, SYGVQD (reference sequence). With 1 base clipped from V and 3 bases from J, the junction kept 10 bases outside the gene matches.

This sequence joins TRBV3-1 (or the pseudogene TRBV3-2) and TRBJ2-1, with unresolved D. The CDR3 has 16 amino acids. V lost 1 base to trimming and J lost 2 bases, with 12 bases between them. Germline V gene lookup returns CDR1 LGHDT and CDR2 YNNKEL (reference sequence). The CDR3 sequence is CASSQALRAAYNEQFF. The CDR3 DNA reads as TGTGCCAGCAGCCAAGCCTTGCGCGCGGCCTACAATGAGCAGTTCTTC.

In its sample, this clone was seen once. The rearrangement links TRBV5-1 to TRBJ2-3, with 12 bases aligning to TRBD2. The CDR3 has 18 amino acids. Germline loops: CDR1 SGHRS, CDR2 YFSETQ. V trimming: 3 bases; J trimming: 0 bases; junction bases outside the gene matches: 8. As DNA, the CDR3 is TGCGCCAGCAGCTCCTCTAGCGGGGGGGCGGCTAGCACAGATACGCAGTATTTT. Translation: CASSSSSGGAASTDTQYF.

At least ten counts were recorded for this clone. The CDR3 region is CATSERPGTGAGGYTF. The DNA of the CDR3 is TGTGCCACCAGTGAACGTCCCGGGACAGGGGCGGGGGGCTACACCTTC. The chain employs TRBV24-1 and TRBJ1-2, with 10 bases identical to TRBD1. V lost 4 bases to trimming and J lost 8 bases; unmatched junction nucleotides: 12. The CDR3 consists of 16 residues. The germline V gene encodes CDR1 KGHDR and CDR2 SFDVKD.

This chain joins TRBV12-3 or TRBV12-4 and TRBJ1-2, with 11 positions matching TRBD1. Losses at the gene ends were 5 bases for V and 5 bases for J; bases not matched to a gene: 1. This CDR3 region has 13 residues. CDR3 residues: CASSGTGGYGYTF. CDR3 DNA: TGTGCCAGCAGTGGGACAGGGGGGTATGGCTACACCTTC.

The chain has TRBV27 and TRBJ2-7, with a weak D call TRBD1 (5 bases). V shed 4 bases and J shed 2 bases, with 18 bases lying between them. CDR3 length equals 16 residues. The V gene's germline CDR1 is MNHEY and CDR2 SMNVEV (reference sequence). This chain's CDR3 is CASSSDKAKLTYEQYF. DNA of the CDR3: TGTGCCAGCAGTTCGGACAAGGCGAAACTTACCTACGAGCAGTACTTC.

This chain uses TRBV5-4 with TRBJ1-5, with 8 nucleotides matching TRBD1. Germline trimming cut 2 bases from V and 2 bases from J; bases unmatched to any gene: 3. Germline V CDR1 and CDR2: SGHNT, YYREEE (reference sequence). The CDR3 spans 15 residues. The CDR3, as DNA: TGTGCCAGCAGCTTCGGGACAGGCCGCAATCAGCCCCAGCATTTT. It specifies CASSFGTGRNQPQHF.